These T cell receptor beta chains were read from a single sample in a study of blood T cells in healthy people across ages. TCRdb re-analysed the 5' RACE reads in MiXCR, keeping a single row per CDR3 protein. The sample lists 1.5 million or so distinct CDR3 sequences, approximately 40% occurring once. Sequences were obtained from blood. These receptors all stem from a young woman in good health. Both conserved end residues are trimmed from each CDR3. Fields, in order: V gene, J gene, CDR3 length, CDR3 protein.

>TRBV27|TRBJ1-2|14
ASSLLRTGLNYGYT
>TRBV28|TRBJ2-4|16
ASRKSLVLGLAKNIQY
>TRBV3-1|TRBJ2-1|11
ASSGTSSREQF
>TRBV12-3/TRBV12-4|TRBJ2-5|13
ASSLWLAGAETQY
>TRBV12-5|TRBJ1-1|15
ASGLVLTGKGGTEAF
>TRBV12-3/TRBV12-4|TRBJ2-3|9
ASTLGSTQY
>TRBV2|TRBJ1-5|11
ASSNTGDQPQH
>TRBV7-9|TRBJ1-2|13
ASSSGGVLTEGYT
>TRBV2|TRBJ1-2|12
ASSLEGLTGGYT
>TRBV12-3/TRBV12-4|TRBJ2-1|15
ASSLQMPGQGVDEQF
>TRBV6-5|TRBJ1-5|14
ASSTGGGQSNQPQH
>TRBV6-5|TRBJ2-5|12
ASSLHGAGETQY
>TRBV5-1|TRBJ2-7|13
ASSSEGQGAYEQY
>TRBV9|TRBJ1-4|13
ASSVATGTNEKLF
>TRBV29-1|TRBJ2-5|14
SVEGHRQGAQETQY
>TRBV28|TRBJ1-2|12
ASSYSRDRAGYT
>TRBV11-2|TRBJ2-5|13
ASTPGGGIGETQY
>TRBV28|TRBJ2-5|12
AKPGRGPEETQY
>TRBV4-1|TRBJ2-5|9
ASRGRREQY
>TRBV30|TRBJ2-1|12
AWSLRGFNNEQF
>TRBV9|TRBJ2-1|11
ASRASGTHEQF
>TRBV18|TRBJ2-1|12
ASSPAGGNNEQF